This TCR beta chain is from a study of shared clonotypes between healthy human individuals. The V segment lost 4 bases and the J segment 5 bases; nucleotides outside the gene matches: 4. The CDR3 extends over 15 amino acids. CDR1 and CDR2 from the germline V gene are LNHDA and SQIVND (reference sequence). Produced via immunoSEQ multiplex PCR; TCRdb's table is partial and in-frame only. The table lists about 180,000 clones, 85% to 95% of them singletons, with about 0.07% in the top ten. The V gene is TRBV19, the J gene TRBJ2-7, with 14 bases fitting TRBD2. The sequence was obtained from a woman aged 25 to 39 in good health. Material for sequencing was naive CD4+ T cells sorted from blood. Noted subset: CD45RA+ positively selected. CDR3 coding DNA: TGTGCCAGTAGTACCCCGGGACTAGCGGGAGACGAGCAGTACTTC. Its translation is CASSTPGLAGDEQYF.